The next 20 T cell receptor beta chains were all read from a single sample in a study of cytomegalovirus exposure and HLA in healthy donors. The PCR ran on 60 Vbeta and 13 Jbeta primers. Libraries were prepared by immunoSEQ multiplex PCR; TCRdb keeps only in-frame clonotypes and omits some of them. The sample yields approximately 180,000 clones, roughly four fifths seen once. The sample consisted of PBMCs. These receptors all come from a woman aged 18-29 years in good health and CMV-seronegative.

This clone was seen more than once but under ten times. The chain carries TRBV10-1 and TRBJ2-5; 10 nucleotides line up with TRBD2. The J call is uncertain, as TRBJ2-7 better fits the DNA end. Germline CDR1 and CDR2: WNHNN and SYGVQD (reference sequence). The CDR3 is 16 amino acids. The CDR3 region has the DNA TGCGCCAGCAGTAATGGACTAGCGGCCAGCTCCTACGAGCAGTACTTC. Translation gives CASSNGLAASSYEQYF.

This chain joins TRBV19 and TRBJ2-1; 11 bases map to TRBD2. CDR1 and CDR2 from the germline V gene are LNHDA and SQIVND (reference sequence). V shed 5 bases, J shed 4 bases, and the junction held 10 bases outside the gene matches. The CDR3 totals 17 residues. This chain's CDR3 is CASSFGAGTSGYNEQFF. CDR3 DNA sequence: TGTGCCAGTAGTTTTGGGGCCGGGACTAGCGGATACAATGAGCAGTTCTTC.

This sequence joins TRBV28 and TRBJ2-3, with 8 bases aligning to TRBD2. V trimming: 6 bases; J trimming: 2 bases; junction bases outside the gene matches: 13. Germline V gene data show CDR1 as MDHEN and CDR2 as SYDVKM. The CDR3 consists of 17 residues. CDR3 amino acids: CASSYQRAGGFTDTQYF. Here the CDR3 DNA reads TGTGCCAGCAGCTACCAACGGGCGGGAGGCTTCACAGATACGCAGTATTTT.

This chain's CDR3 is CASSVAIDEQFF. CDR3 coding DNA: TGTGCCAGCAGCGTAGCTATAGATGAGCAGTTCTTC. The rearrangement joins TRBV9 to TRBJ2-1; unclear D gene. V lost 0 bases and J 8 bases, leaving 6 bases between the germline ends. The CDR3 extends over 12 amino acids. The germline V gene encodes CDR1 SGDLS and CDR2 YYNGEE.

The V call is TRBV7-2, the J call TRBJ1-2; the D is unclear. Looked up from germline, CDR1 is SGHTA and CDR2 is FQGNSA. CDR3 length: 12 amino acids. Trimming took 0 bases from V and 8 from J, leaving 7 bases between them. The DNA of the CDR3 is TGTGCCAGCAGCTTAGCTACTTTAGGCTACACCTTC. It specifies CASSLATLGYTF.

The rearrangement links TRBV28 to TRBJ2-3; 7 bases agree with TRBD2. Trimming removed 4 bases from V and 2 bases from J; junction bases left unmatched: 9. This CDR3 spans 16 amino acids. The germline V gene has CDR1 MDHEN and CDR2 SYDVKM. The CDR3 nucleotides are TGTGCCAGCAGTTCTCCTAGCGGACCAACCACAGATACGCAGTATTTT. It translates to CASSSPSGPTTDTQYF.

The CDR3 DNA reads TGTGCCAGCTCCAGGTTCTCTGGAAACACCATATATTTT. Amino acid sequence: CASSRFSGNTIYF. The chain uses TRBV19 and TRBJ1-3; D call uncertain. The V gene's germline CDR1 is LNHDA and CDR2 SQIVND (reference sequence). Trimming cost V 9 bases and J 0 bases, with 9 bases left between them. This CDR3 is 13 amino acids long. Looking up the rest from reference TRBV19 and TRBJ1-3 gives the full variable domain: DGGITQSPKYLFRKEGQNVTLSCEQNLNHDAMYWYRQDPGQGLRLIYYSQIVNDFQKGDIAEGYSVSREKKESFPLTVTSAQKNPTAFYLCASSRFSGNTIYFGEGSWLTVV.

The chain recombines TRBV5-1 with TRBJ2-7; tentative D call: TRBD2 (6 bases). Germline CDR1 reads SGHRS; CDR2 reads YFSETQ. CDR3 length: 16 residues. V was cut by 3 bases and J by 3 bases, with 19 bases left in between. The DNA for the CDR3 is TGCGCCAGCAGCTGGGGGGTACGGGACGGAGGCTACGAGCAGTACTTC. This translates into CASSWGVRDGGYEQYF.

V gene TRBV11-2 combines with J gene TRBJ1-1; tentative D call: TRBD1 (5 bases). Trimming took 0 bases from V and 3 from J, leaving 8 bases between them. The CDR3 has 14 amino acids. The germline V gene encodes CDR1 SGHAT and CDR2 FQNNGV. Here the CDR3 reads CASSLDPGDTEAFF. DNA for the CDR3: TGTGCCAGCAGCTTAGATCCGGGGGACACTGAAGCTTTCTTT. The variable domain in full, with the rest retrieved from reference TRBV11-2 and TRBJ1-1, is EAGVAQSPRYKIIEKRQSVAFWCNPISGHATLYWYQQILGQGPKLLIQFQNNGVVDDSQLPKDRFSAERLKGVDSTLKIQPAKLEDSAVYLCASSLDPGDTEAFFGQGTRLTVV.

The J gene is TRBJ1-2, the V gene TRBV5-1; no definite D call. CDR1 is SGHRS and CDR2 is YFSETQ in the germline V gene. The CDR3 is made up of 13 amino acids. Trimming took off 0 bases at V and 6 bases at J, with 9 bases between the two ends. The DNA for the CDR3 is TGCGCCAGCAGCTTGGCGGAGGGAGATGGCTACACCTTC. Translated, it gives CASSLAEGDGYTF. Variable domain in full (rest from reference TRBV5-1 and TRBJ1-2): KAGVTQTPRYLIKTRGQQVTLSCSPISGHRSVSWYQQTPGQGLQFLFEYFSETQRNKGNFPGRFSGRQFSNSRSEMNVSTLELGDSALYLCASSLAEGDGYTFGSGTRLTVV.

This chain joins TRBV15 and TRBJ2-7; 9 nucleotides agree with TRBD1. V was pared by 2 bases and J by 9 bases, with 8 bases of the junction left unmatched. The CDR3 is 14 amino acids. Germline V gene lookup returns CDR1 LNHNV and CDR2 YYDKDF (reference sequence). The CDR3 loop is CATSRTRDRDGQYF. The CDR3 DNA is TGTGCCACCAGCAGAACCCGGGACAGGGACGGGCAGTACTTC.

This chain uses TRBV28 with TRBJ2-7; D possibly corresponds to TRBD2 (5 bases). The CDR3 is 10 amino acids. Germline CDR1 and CDR2: MDHEN and SYDVKM. V shed 4 bases and J shed 9 bases, with 7 bases lying between them. CDR3 sequence reads: CASSSRGQYF. CDR3 nucleotide sequence: TGTGCCAGCAGTTCCCGGGGGCAGTACTTC. The full variable domain, with the rest looked up from reference TRBV28 and TRBJ2-7, is DVKVTQSSRYLVKRTGEKVFLECVQDMDHENMFWYRQDPGLGLRLIYFSYDVKMKEKGDIPEGYSVSREKKERFSLILESASTNQTSMYLCASSSRGQYFGPGTRLTVT.

The chain combines TRBV28 with TRBJ1-2, with a possible D match to TRBD1 (6 bases). The CDR3 has 13 residues. With 5 bases removed from V and 7 bases from J, the gap between germline ends came to 14 bases. The V gene's germline CDR1 is MDHEN and CDR2 SYDVKM. The CDR3 region is CASSPGGRVGYTF. The CDR3 nucleotides read TGTGCCAGCAGTCCCGGGGGGCGGGTTGGCTACACCTTC.

The rearrangement links TRBV6-5 to TRBJ2-7; D is unresolved. V shed 10 bases and J shed 7 bases, with 5 bases lying between them. Germline-derived CDR1 and CDR2 are MNHEY and SVGAGI. The CDR3 consists of 8 residues. The DNA of the CDR3 is TGTGCCACCCGGGAGCAGTACGTC. Protein sequence: CATREQYV.

The rearrangement joins TRBV6-1 to TRBJ2-1; TRBD1 aligns across 8 bases. The germline V gene encodes CDR1 MNHNS and CDR2 SASEGT. The CDR3 runs to 15 residues. V shed 4 bases, J shed 1 base, and the junction held 3 bases outside the gene matches. The CDR3 DNA is TGTGCCAGCAGTGCCCGGACAGGGTCCTACAATGAGCAGTTCTTC. Amino acid sequence: CASSARTGSYNEQFF.

This chain links TRBV30 with TRBJ2-5; TRBD2 matches 7 bases. The CDR3 contains 13 residues. Per germline, CDR1 GTSNPN and CDR2 SVGIG (reference sequence). The J segment lost 5 bases and the V segment lost 5 bases, leaving 8 bases of the junction unmatched. DNA for the CDR3: TGTGCCTGGTCCAGCGGGGTTAGCGAGACCCAGTACTTC. Encoded protein: CAWSSGVSETQYF.

This chain uses TRBV4-2 with TRBJ2-7, with 8 bases identical to TRBD2. The germline V gene encodes CDR1 LGHNA and CDR2 YNFKEQ. After removal of 0 bases from V and 6 bases from J, the junction contained 4 bases not matched to a gene. The CDR3 is 14 residues long. CDR3 loop: CASSQDREGSEQYF. The CDR3 bases are TGTGCCAGCAGCCAAGATCGGGAGGGGAGCGAGCAGTACTTC.

The table lists this clone with a count of one. The chain has TRBV6-5 and TRBJ1-1; D gene uncertain. CDR1 is MNHEY and CDR2 is SVGAGI in the germline V gene. The V end lost 0 bases, the J end lost 1 base, and 12 bases lay between the germline ends. The CDR3 covers 16 residues. This chain's CDR3 is CASSYSRRRSNTEAFF. In DNA form, the CDR3 reads TGTGCCAGCAGTTACTCTCGTCGGCGGTCGAACACTGAAGCTTTCTTT.

J is TRBJ2-2 and V is TRBV27, with TRBD1 matching 8 bases. With 5 bases clipped from V and 6 bases from J, the junction kept 11 bases outside the gene matches. There are 16 residues in the CDR3. From germline, CDR1 is MNHEY and CDR2 SMNVEV (reference sequence). The DNA for the CDR3 is TGTGCCAGCAGTCTCCTAGCCGACAGGGGTTCCGGGGAGCTGTTTTTT. Protein product: CASSLLADRGSGELFF.

As to this clone: One junction end disagrees with the germline gene, perhaps due to a read error. The genes are TRBV7-7 and TRBJ2-3; D possibly corresponds to TRBD1 (6 bases). Germline CDR1 is SSHAT and CDR2 is FNYEAQ (reference sequence). There are 16 residues in the CDR3. Here the CDR3 reads CASSPGHLSSTDTQYF. Written as DNA, the CDR3 is TGTGCTAGCAGTCCGGGACACCTTTCTAGCACAGATACGCAGTATTTT.